The 27 T cell receptor beta chains listed next were all sequenced from one sample in a study of shared clonotypes between healthy human individuals (dated by TCRdb to 2019 to 2021). CD8 naive samples were obtained by positive selection for CCR7 among CD45RO-negative cells, yielding a CD45RA+CCR7+ population from which TemRA cells were excluded. Receptors were amplified or captured by the immunoSEQ multiplex PCR assay. The immuneACCESS repertoire file appears here via TCRdb, limited to in-frame rearrangements. These files lack a portion of the clones; in checked studies, under half of the deficit traces to unresolved V genes, and the cause of the others is not known. The sample table lists 2 million or so clones, approximately 94% of them with a count of one. The ten largest clones add up to 0.9% to 1.4% of the sample. The sequenced sample was naive CD8+ T cells sorted from blood. The sample's cell subset or site, from its label and the paper: CD45RA+CCR7+. These receptors originate from a man between 18 and 29 years old in good health.

V and J are TRBV9 and TRBJ1-1; the D gene is possibly TRBD1 (5 bases). V was clipped by 4 bases and J by 0 bases, with 19 bases between them. The CDR3 totals 17 residues. Germline CDR1 is SGDLS and CDR2 is YYNGEE. The CDR3 nucleotides are TGTGCCAGCAGCCCTCACCCCCGGGACTTACTGAACACTGAAGCTTTCTTT. Translated: CASSPHPRDLLNTEAFF.

The rearrangement joins TRBV29-1 to TRBJ2-3; 7 bases map to TRBD2. The J segment lost 1 base and the V segment lost 3 bases, leaving 4 bases of the junction unmatched. From germline, CDR1 is SQVTM and CDR2 ANQGSEA. The CDR3 sequence is 14 residues long. The CDR3 here is CSVDPREGTDTQYF. Written as DNA, the CDR3 is TGCAGCGTTGATCCCCGGGAGGGCACAGATACGCAGTATTTT.

The V gene is TRBV29-1, the J gene TRBJ1-2; D might be TRBD1 (5 bases). This CDR3 has 14 residues. V was trimmed by 8 bases and J by 3 bases, leaving 19 bases between them. Looked up from germline, CDR1 is SQVTM and CDR2 is ANQGSEA. For the CDR3, the DNA is TGCAGCACTGAGGGGCAGCACGGTCACTATGGCTACACCTTC. It is translated as CSTEGQHGHYGYTF. Drawing the rest from reference TRBV29-1 and TRBJ1-2, the complete variable domain is SAVISQKPSRDICQRGTSLTIQCQVDSQVTMMFWYRQQPGQSLTLIATANQGSEATYESGFVIDKFPISRPNLTFSTLTVSNMSPEDSSIYLCSTEGQHGHYGYTFGSGTRLTVV.

This chain connects TRBV5-1 to TRBJ2-1; a weak D match, TRBD1 (6 bases). CDR1 SGHRS and CDR2 YFSETQ come from the germline V gene. The CDR3 loop spans 14 amino acids. Between the trimmed V and J ends, which lost 0 bases and 4 bases, there was a span of 8 bases. CDR3 bases: TGCGCCAGCAGCTTGGTTCAGGGGTACAATGAGCAGTTCTTC. Its translation: CASSLVQGYNEQFF.

This clone was observed once. The rearrangement uses TRBV19 and TRBJ2-2, with no clear D. Trimming removed 7 bases at V and 6 bases at J, with 6 bases between. The CDR3 length is 11 residues. In germline, CDR1 is LNHDA, CDR2 SQIVND (reference sequence). Here the CDR3 DNA reads TGTGCCAGTACGTTTGCCGGGGAGCTGTTTTTT. Its translation: CASTFAGELFF.

This chain uses TRBV28 with TRBJ2-7, with D possibly being TRBD2 (5 bases). Trimming shortened V by 6 bases and J by 0 bases, and 9 bases separated the two germline ends. The CDR3 runs to 13 residues. Germline V CDR1 and CDR2: MDHEN, SYDVKM. The DNA for the CDR3 is TGTGCCAGCAGGAAGCGGACCTCCTACGAGCAGTACTTC. The encoded protein is CASRKRTSYEQYF.

This chain connects TRBV5-6 to TRBJ2-5, with 8 bases fitting TRBD1. With 3 bases clipped from V and 0 bases from J, the junction kept 4 bases outside the gene matches. From germline, CDR1 is SGHDT and CDR2 YYEEEE. The CDR3 covers 15 residues. This CDR3 is CASSSTGGYQETQYF. The DNA of the CDR3 is TGTGCCAGCAGCTCCACAGGGGGGTACCAAGAGACCCAGTACTTC.

The J gene is TRBJ1-2, the V gene TRBV5-4; the match to TRBD1 covers 10 bases. Trimming at V came to 6 bases and at J to 3 bases, leaving 5 bases not matched to a gene. Germline V gene sequence: CDR1 SGHNT, CDR2 YYREEE (reference sequence). There are 14 residues in the CDR3. The CDR3 sequence is CASTATGGDYGYTF. CDR3 in DNA: TGTGCCAGCACCGCGACAGGGGGCGACTATGGCTACACCTTC.

The chain links TRBV7-9 to TRBJ2-2; unclear D gene. Germline CDR1 and CDR2: SEHNR and FQNEAQ (reference sequence). V lost 1 base, J lost 5 bases, and 11 bases lay in between. The CDR3 totals 15 residues. CDR3 sequence reads: CASSLGQGQTGELFF. The CDR3 nucleotides read TGTGCCAGCAGCTTAGGTCAAGGGCAGACCGGGGAGCTGTTTTTT.

The genes are TRBV27 and TRBJ1-4; 8 positions match TRBD1. V lost 6 bases and J lost 2; bases outside the gene matches: 5. The CDR3 runs 15 residues. Germline V gene sequence: CDR1 MNHEY, CDR2 SMNVEV (reference sequence). The CDR3 protein is CASRLQGVTNEKLFF. The CDR3 DNA reads TGTGCCAGCAGGCTACAGGGGGTTACTAATGAAAAACTGTTTTTT.

The genes are TRBV11-2 and TRBJ2-1; unclear D gene. The germline V gene encodes CDR1 SGHAT and CDR2 FQNNGV. CDR3 length: 14 amino acids. The ends were cut back, 2 bases at V and 4 bases at J, with 9 bases in the middle. CDR3 coding DNA: TGTGCCAGCAGCTTAATATTGGGGTACAATGAGCAGTTCTTC. Its translation: CASSLILGYNEQFF.

In nucleotides, the CDR3 is TGTGCCAGCAGCTTACACAGGGCTTACGAGCAGTACTTC. Residues: CASSLHRAYEQYF. This chain connects TRBV11-2 to TRBJ2-7; TRBD1 is a possible D gene (6 bases). Per the germline V gene, CDR1 is SGHAT and CDR2 is FQNNGV. Trimming removed 2 bases at V and 4 bases at J, with 9 bases between. This CDR3 is built from 13 residues.

J is TRBJ1-1 and V is TRBV6-1, with TRBD1 matching 8 bases. Germline V gene lookup returns CDR1 MNHNS and CDR2 SASEGT. This CDR3 contains 15 residues. V shed 0 bases and J 10 bases; nucleotides not matched to a gene: 10. The CDR3 nucleotides are TGTGCCAGCAGTGAAGCGGTTTGGGAAGGGACAGGAGCTTTCTTT. Translating gives CASSEAVWEGTGAFF.

The CDR3 loop is CASSLAGGHSFRLYNEQFF. CDR3 sequence (DNA): TGTGCCAGCAGCTTAGCGGGAGGGCATTCGTTCCGTCTCTACAATGAGCAGTTCTTC. The chain uses TRBV7-9 and TRBJ2-1, with 7 bases identical to TRBD2. J was trimmed by 3 bases and V by 0 bases; bases with no gene match: 14. The germline gives CDR1 SEHNR, CDR2 FQNEAQ (reference sequence). The CDR3 consists of 19 residues.

The chain combines TRBV5-6 with TRBJ1-1; D may be TRBD1 (6 bases). Germline lookup yields CDR1 SGHDT and CDR2 YYEEEE. The CDR3 covers 13 residues. V was cut by 3 bases and J by 6 bases, with 12 bases left in between. The CDR3 protein is CASSYQGGPEAFF. CDR3 coding DNA: TGTGCCAGCAGCTATCAAGGGGGGCCTGAAGCTTTCTTT.

The CDR3, as DNA: TGCGCCAGCAGTGTGGACAGGGAAGGCTACGAGCAGTACTTC. This translates into CASSVDREGYEQYF. The V gene is TRBV10-2, the J gene TRBJ2-7; 8 bases are shared with TRBD1. CDR3 length equals 14 residues. Trimming cost V 4 bases and J 3 bases; bases outside gene matches: 5. CDR1 is WSHSY and CDR2 is SAAADI in the germline V gene.

The chain joins TRBV25-1 to TRBJ2-1; perhaps TRBD2 as D (5 bases). Trimming removed 3 bases from V and 0 bases from J, with 6 bases in between. The germline gives CDR1 MGHDK, CDR2 SYGVNS. The CDR3 covers 14 residues. This chain's CDR3 is CASSDGVSYNEQFF. The CDR3 DNA reads as TGTGCCAGCAGTGACGGGGTCTCCTACAATGAGCAGTTCTTC.

The CDR3 protein is CASSFGPRYGYTF. The CDR3, as DNA: TGTGCCAGCAGTTTTGGACCCCGATATGGCTACACCTTC. This sequence joins TRBV28 and TRBJ1-2; D not resolved. Germline CDR1 and CDR2: MDHEN and SYDVKM. This CDR3 is built from 13 residues. V lost 3 bases to trimming and J lost 5 bases, with 10 bases between them.

The CDR3 DNA reads TGTGCCAGTAGTATAGAGCCAGGGACAGAGGCCACCTATGGCTACACCTTC. This translates into CASSIEPGTEATYGYTF. The chain joins TRBV19 to TRBJ1-2; TRBD1 matches at 7 bases. Germline CDR1 reads LNHDA; CDR2 reads SQIVND (reference sequence). This CDR3 contains 17 residues. V dropped 0 bases and J dropped 4; count of bases not matched to a gene: 11.

The genes are TRBV14 and TRBJ1-4; a weak D match, TRBD1 (5 bases). This CDR3 is built from 15 residues. Germline-derived CDR1 and CDR2 are SGHDN and FVKESK. Trimming left V 4 bases short and J 7 bases short, with 16 bases between. The CDR3 here is CASSLWGPGAEKLFF. CDR3 sequence (DNA): TGTGCCAGCAGCCTCTGGGGCCCGGGAGCTGAAAAACTGTTTTTT.

This chain uses TRBV7-9 with TRBJ2-3; perhaps TRBD2 as D (6 bases). CDR1 is SEHNR, CDR2 FQNEAQ, per germline (reference sequence). V lost 5 bases and J lost 1, with 10 bases in between. The CDR3 length is 14 residues. This chain's CDR3 is CASSPRGGTDTQYF. CDR3 sequence (DNA): TGTGCCAGCAGCCCCCGCGGGGGCACAGATACGCAGTATTTT.

The chain carries TRBV2 and TRBJ2-2; the match to TRBD2 covers 7 bases. Germline trimming cut 10 bases from V and 5 bases from J; bases unmatched to any gene: 4. Germline CDR1 and CDR2: SNHLY and FYNNEI. This CDR3 contains 12 residues. This chain's CDR3 is CATGGKTGELFF. The CDR3 DNA reads as TGTGCCACCGGGGGGAAAACCGGGGAGCTGTTTTTT. Complete variable domain (other parts from reference TRBV2 and TRBJ2-2): EPEVTQTPSHQVTQMGQEVILRCVPISNHLYFYWYRQILGQKVEFLVSFYNNEISEKSEIFDDQFSVERPDGSNFTLKIRSTKLEDSAMYFCATGGKTGELFFGEGSRLTVL.

V gene TRBV13 combines with J gene TRBJ1-1; a weak D match, TRBD1 (6 bases). The CDR3 is made up of 13 amino acids. The germline V and J ends were trimmed by 5 bases and 10 bases, with 17 bases remaining between them. From germline, CDR1 is PRHDT and CDR2 FYEKMQ (reference sequence). This chain's CDR3 is CASSATGSWGAFF. The DNA for the CDR3 is TGTGCCAGCAGCGCCACAGGGTCTTGGGGAGCTTTCTTT.

The chain has TRBV19 and TRBJ2-1; D gene uncertain. Looked up from germline, CDR1 is LNHDA and CDR2 is SQIVND (reference sequence). Trimming took 1 base from V and 8 from J, leaving 6 bases between them. CDR3 size: 12 residues. CDR3 protein: CASSIAGYEQFF. The CDR3 DNA follows: TGTGCCAGTAGTATAGCCGGGTATGAGCAGTTCTTC.

The chain employs TRBV11-1 and TRBJ2-1; no firm D call. Germline CDR1 SGHAT, CDR2 FQDESV (reference sequence). This CDR3 is built from 12 residues. Between the trimmed V and J ends, which lost 4 bases and 6 bases, there was a span of 7 bases. DNA of the CDR3: TGTGCCAGCAGCTCGACCCTCAATGAGCAGTTCTTC. Residues: CASSSTLNEQFF.

V is TRBV7-9 and J is TRBJ2-1; 7 bases agree with TRBD1. CDR1 is SEHNR, CDR2 FQNEAQ, per germline (reference sequence). Germline trimming cut 3 bases from V and 2 bases from J; bases unmatched to any gene: 1. CDR3 length: 14 amino acids. CDR3 nucleotide sequence: TGTGCCAGCAGCTTGGACAGGACCTACAATGAGCAGTTCTTC. Protein product: CASSLDRTYNEQFF.

With regard to this clone: The sample contains more than one DNA sequence encoding this CDR3. The rearrangement links TRBV4-3 to TRBJ2-5; D gene ambiguous. This CDR3 spans 13 amino acids. The germline CDR1 and CDR2 sequences are LGHNA and YSLEER. Trimming pared 0 bases from V and 4 bases from J, leaving 6 bases between. The DNA for the CDR3 is TGCGCCAGCAGCCAAGATAGGGTAGAGACCCAGTACTTC. Translated, it gives CASSQDRVETQYF.